This is a list of T cell receptor beta chains from one sample in a study of T cell clones after liver transplantation. TCRdb's copy holds only in-frame clones and misses some; the assay was immunoSEQ multiplex PCR. Of 85,000 to 130,000 clones detected, roughly four fifths appear once; the ten largest clones hold approximately 0.93%. Here the sequenced sample was CD4+ T cells from blood, taken before liver transplant. All receptors come from a human donor who received a liver transplant. The CDR3 runs from the conserved cysteine through the conserved F or W. The order of the fields is D gene, V gene, CDR3 protein. The D gene is left open where the match is weak.

TRBD1,TRBV5-6,CASSLQLEDRAAYNEQFF
NA,TRBV9,CASSVVQGLGEAFF
TRBD1,TRBV10-3,CAISGTGIEAFF
TRBD2,TRBV28,CASSAPRGGRGYEQYF
TRBD1,TRBV5-1,CASSRTGSREQYF
NA,TRBV27,CASRIGSPGEKLFF
TRBD2,TRBV9,CASSGVGLAFEQFF
NA,TRBV29-1,CSAQQGNGYTF
NA,TRBV11-2,CASARSYEQYF
TRBD1,TRBV7-8,CASSLVPGGAPGELFF